These 7 T cell receptor beta chains were all obtained from the same sample, sequenced in a study of shared clonotypes between healthy human individuals. Repertoires were generated with immunoSEQ multiplex PCR, while TCRdb's copy carries only in-frame clones and drops some. The sample includes some 1.5 million clones, approximately 96% of them seen just once. The sequencing sample was made of naive CD4+ T cells sorted from blood. Described subset: CD45RA+ positively selected. All receptors derive from a man aged 25-45 years in good health.

The chain carries TRBV18 and TRBJ2-1, with D possibly being TRBD1 or TRBD2 (5 bases each). This CDR3 spans 17 amino acids. Trimming stripped 2 bases from V and 1 base from J, with 15 bases between. Per the germline V gene, CDR1 is KGHSH and CDR2 is LQKENI. The CDR3 bases are TGTGCCAGCTCACCAACGGGGCCGGACCGTTCCTACAATGAGCAGTTCTTC. Its protein product is CASSPTGPDRSYNEQFF.

V gene TRBV7-8 combines with J gene TRBJ2-2, with TRBD2 identical over 7 bases. The CDR3 totals 16 residues. Germline V gene data show CDR1 as SGHVS and CDR2 as FQNEAQ. V gave up 5 bases and J gave up 1 base; unmatched junction bases: 7. For the CDR3, the DNA is TGTGCCAGCAGCCTCCCTGGCGGGAGGAACACCGGGGAGCTGTTTTTT. It translates to CASSLPGGRNTGELFF. The full variable domain, with the rest looked up from reference TRBV7-8 and TRBJ2-2, is GAGVSQSPRYKVAKRGQDVALRCDPISGHVSLFWYQQALGQGPEFLTYFQNEAQLDKSGLPSDRFFAERPEGSVSTLKIQRTQQEDSAVYLCASSLPGGRNTGELFFGEGSRLTVL.

As concerns this clone: Other DNA sequences in this specimen translate into the identical CDR3. This chain connects TRBV28 to TRBJ1-5; D remains unclear. The CDR3 covers 12 residues. Looked up from germline, CDR1 is MDHEN and CDR2 is SYDVKM. The ends were cut back, 8 bases at V and 0 bases at J, with 5 bases in the middle. The CDR3, as DNA: TGTGCCAGCGGGAGTAGCAATCAGCCCCAGCATTTT. It specifies CASGSSNQPQHF.

Written as DNA, the CDR3 is TGTGCCAGCAGGACGGGACAGATGAATCAGCCCCAGCATTTT. It codes for CASRTGQMNQPQHF. V gene TRBV2 combines with J gene TRBJ1-5; 7 bases match TRBD1. This CDR3 comprises 14 residues. V shed 6 bases and J 4 bases; nucleotides not matched to a gene: 6. Germline CDR1 SNHLY, CDR2 FYNNEI.

A note on this clone: The same CDR3 also results from other DNA sequences found in this sample. The rearrangement links TRBV28 to TRBJ1-2; no clear D gene. Trimming took off 2 bases at V and 4 bases at J, with 8 bases between the two ends. This CDR3 is 13 amino acids long. Germline lookup yields CDR1 MDHEN and CDR2 SYDVKM. This CDR3 reads CASSLLGSYGYTF. CDR3 sequence (DNA): TGTGCCAGCAGTTTACTGGGAAGCTATGGCTACACCTTC.

V and J are TRBV25-1 and TRBJ1-2; possible D gene TRBD1, 5 bases. Germline V gene sequence: CDR1 MGHDK, CDR2 SYGVNS. CDR3 size: 17 residues. Trimming removed 1 base from V and 4 bases from J, with 19 bases in between. The CDR3 protein is CASSESFPRGRTYGYTF. The CDR3 coding sequence is TGTGCCAGCAGTGAATCCTTTCCCCGGGGGAGGACCTATGGCTACACCTTC.

The CDR3 loop reads CASTRGRFPGEQYF. As DNA, the CDR3 is TGTGCCAGCACGAGAGGGCGGTTCCCTGGGGAGCAGTACTTC. The chain is built from TRBV6-5 and TRBJ2-7, with D maybe TRBD2 (5 bases). The CDR3 covers 14 residues. V lost 7 bases, J lost 7 bases, and 20 bases lay in between. CDR1 is MNHEY and CDR2 is SVGAGI in the germline V gene.